This is a list of T cell receptor beta chains from one sample in a study of CD8 T cells in Susac syndrome. TCRdb reanalysed the immunoSEQ multiplex PCR reads using MiXCR and keeps one entry per CDR3 protein. The sample has under 150,000 distinct CDR3 sequences, just under 95% seen once. Sequenced material: CD4+ T cells from PBMCs. The receptors were gathered from a human donor with Susac syndrome. The CDR3 runs from the conserved cysteine through the conserved F or W. A D gene is named only where the DNA matches it firmly. Size is omitted from some rows. Given values are once, few, many or a class for expanded clones.

V	J	size	D	DNA	CDR3
TRBV20-1	TRBJ1-1	-	-	TGCAGTGCTACAGACACCAAGAACACTGAAGCTTTCTTT	CSATDTKNTEAFF
TRBV30	TRBJ1-3	-	-	TGTGCCCGGACGCAGGGAAACTCTGGAAACACCATATATTTT	CARTQGNSGNTIYF
TRBV5-1	TRBJ2-4	-	-	TGCGCCAGCAGCTTGACGGCAGGGCAGGACATTCAGTACTTC	CASSLTAGQDIQYF
TRBV7-2	TRBJ1-1	-	-	TGTGCCAGCAGCTTACTACCTAACACTGAAGCTTTCTTT	CASSLLPNTEAFF
TRBV18	TRBJ1-5	-	-	TGTGCCAGCTCAGGCCGGGCCCCAGACGGGGATAGCAATCAGCCCCAGCATTTT	CASSGRAPDGDSNQPQHF
TRBV29-1	TRBJ2-3	-	TRBD2	TGCAGCGTGCTACTAGCGGGAGACGTTGTTACGCAGTATTTT	CSVLLAGDVVTQYF
TRBV6-2/TRBV6-3	TRBJ1-2	-	-	TGTGCCAGCAGCCCCGACGCTTATGGCTACACCTTC	CASSPDAYGYTF
TRBV29-1	TRBJ1-1	-	-	TGCAGCGTTGAAGATTGGGGGGGCACTGAAGCTTTCTTT	CSVEDWGGTEAFF
TRBV3-1	TRBJ1-5	-	-	TGTGCCAGCAGCCAAGACGTCGGGGAAGGGCCCCAGCATTTT	CASSQDVGEGPQHF
TRBV30	TRBJ2-1	-	-	TGTGCCTGGAACTTCGGAGTGGATGAGCAGTTCTTC	CAWNFGVDEQFF
TRBV11-1	TRBJ2-5	-	-	TGTGCCAGCAGCATAGACCTAGGAGAGACCCAGTACTTC	CASSIDLGETQYF
TRBV3-1	TRBJ1-3	-	TRBD1	TGTGCCAGCAGCCAAGGGGGACAGGGGGCATACACCATATATTTT	CASSQGGQGAYTIYF
TRBV4-1	TRBJ2-4	once	-	TGCGCCAGCAGCCAAGTGCGGCCGGCCAACGCCAAAAACATTCAGTACTTC	CASSQVRPANAKNIQYF
TRBV28	TRBJ1-2	-	-	TGTGCCAGCAGTTTGGGAGGGATTAACTATGGCTACACCTTC	CASSLGGINYGYTF
TRBV4-3	TRBJ2-7	-	-	TGCGCCAGCAGCCAAGTGGGTGGGCGCGAAAGGTACGAGCAGTACTTC	CASSQVGGRERYEQYF
TRBV20-1	TRBJ1-2	-	-	TGCAGTGCTAGATCGAGCCAGGGCCATGGCTACACCTTC	CSARSSQGHGYTF
TRBV5-1	TRBJ2-5	-	TRBD2	TGCGCCAGCAGCTTCTTCGGACTAGCGGGCGAGACCCAGTACTTC	CASSFFGLAGETQYF
TRBV12-3/TRBV12-4	TRBJ2-2	-	-	TGTGCCAGCAGTTTAGCGTGGGGAGCGAACGGGGAGCTGTTTTTT	CASSLAWGANGELFF
TRBV5-1	TRBJ2-7	-	-	TGCGCCAGCAGCCGGACAGACTACTACGAGCAGTACTTC	CASSRTDYYEQYF
TRBV20-1	TRBJ2-5	-	-	TGCAGTGCTGGGTCGGCTGGGGGCCCTGGGAAACAAGAGACCCAGTACTTC	CSAGSAGGPGKQETQYF
TRBV25-1	TRBJ2-7	-	-	TGTGCCAGCAGTGAAACCAGGGACGTCGAGCAGTACTTC	CASSETRDVEQYF
TRBV20-1	TRBJ1-4	-	TRBD1	TGCAGTGTGGCCAGGGGGAACGAAAAACTGTTTTTT	CSVARGNEKLFF
TRBV9	TRBJ2-6	-	TRBD2	TGTGCCAGCAGCACCCGCGGGGGGGCCGGTGGGGCCAACGTCCTGACTTTC	CASSTRGGAGGANVLTF
TRBV5-4	TRBJ2-5	once	-	TGTGCCAGCAGCTTGCAGGAAGATCGTGAGACCCAGTACTTC	CASSLQEDRETQYF
TRBV12-3/TRBV12-4	TRBJ2-1	-	TRBD1	TGTGCCAGCAGTTCGGGAGCCGGACAGGGTGGAAAAAATGAGCAGTTCTTC	CASSSGAGQGGKNEQFF
TRBV18	TRBJ1-5	-	-	TGTGCCAGCTCCCGGGACACCAATCAGCCCCAGCATTTT	CASSRDTNQPQHF
TRBV30	TRBJ2-3	-	-	TGTGCCTGGAGTGTACAGGCGGGACGGACAGATACGCAGTATTTT	CAWSVQAGRTDTQYF
TRBV29-1	TRBJ1-4	-	-	TGCAGCGTTCTGACAGCAACTAATGAAAAACTGTTTTTT	CSVLTATNEKLFF
TRBV5-1	TRBJ2-7	-	TRBD2	TGCGCCAGCAGCTTGGTCGGGCTAGCGGGAGCCCCAAGGTCCTACGAGCAGTACTTC	CASSLVGLAGAPRSYEQYF